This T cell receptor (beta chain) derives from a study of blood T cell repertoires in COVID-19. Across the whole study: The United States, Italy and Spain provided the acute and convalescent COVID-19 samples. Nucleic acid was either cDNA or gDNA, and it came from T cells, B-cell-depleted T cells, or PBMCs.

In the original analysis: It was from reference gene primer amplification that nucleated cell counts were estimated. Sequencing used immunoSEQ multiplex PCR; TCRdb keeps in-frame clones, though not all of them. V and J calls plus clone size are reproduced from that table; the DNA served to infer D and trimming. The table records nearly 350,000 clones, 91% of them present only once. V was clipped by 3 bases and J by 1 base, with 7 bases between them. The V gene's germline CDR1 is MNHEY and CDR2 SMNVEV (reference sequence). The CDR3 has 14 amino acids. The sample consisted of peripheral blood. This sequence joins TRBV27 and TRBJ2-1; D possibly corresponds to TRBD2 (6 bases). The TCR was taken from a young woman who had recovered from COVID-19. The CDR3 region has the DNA TGTGCCAGCAGTTTTAGCGGTTCCTACAATGAGCAGTTCTTC. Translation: CASSFSGSYNEQFF.